This T cell receptor beta chain was documented in a study of T cells in Graves' hyperthyroidism and ophthalmopathy. This clonotype was picked up many times. The germline V gene has CDR1 SGHAT and CDR2 FQNNGV. The V end was cut by 0 bases, the J end by 7 bases, with 9 bases between. CDR3 length equals 13 residues. RNA transcripts served as the template for amplifying TCR beta CDR3 regions. Researchers ran a first-round RT-PCR on the TCR CDR3 using the HTBI primer set. One entry per CDR3 protein results from TCRdb running MiXCR on the multiplex PCR reads. This sample has nearly 750,000 distinct CDR3 sequences, with roughly a third found just once.

The material sequenced was blood. The chain is built from TRBV11-2 and TRBJ1-2; a possible D gene is TRBD1 (6 bases). This TCR derives from a woman in her forties with Graves' hyperthyroidism. The CDR3 here is CASSLDRGPGYTF. In DNA, the CDR3 is TGTGCCAGCAGCTTAGACAGGGGTCCTGGCTACACCTTC.